This passage covers 10 T cell receptor beta chains from one sample sequenced in a study of PD-L1 blockade in urothelial cancer. The time point is: peripheral blood 6 weeks after treatment start. TCRdb's table, derived via immunoSEQ multiplex PCR, lists solely in-frame clones and lacks some. The sample holds tens of thousands of clones, more than 85% seen once. The specimen was PBMCs, collected around atezolizumab (anti-PD-L1) treatment. The origin of the receptors is a woman at least 80 years old with urothelial cancer.

This chain joins TRBV6-1 and TRBJ1-1; no clear D. The CDR3 runs to 14 residues. Trimming stripped 1 base from V and 0 bases from J, with 6 bases between. The germline V gene encodes CDR1 MNHNS and CDR2 SASEGT. The CDR3 DNA reads as TGTGCCAGCAGTGAAGGCGGGGTGAACACTGAAGCTTTCTTT. This translates into CASSEGGVNTEAFF.

The J gene is TRBJ2-1, the V gene TRBV27; 11 bases are a match to TRBD2. Germline V lookup: CDR1 MNHEY, CDR2 SMNVEV (reference sequence). V gave up 0 bases and J gave up 0 bases; unmatched junction bases: 10. This CDR3 region has 20 residues. Here the CDR3 DNA reads TGTGCCAGCAGTTTATCGTGGACTAGCGGGTCCCGTAGCTCCTACAATGAGCAGTTCTTC. Amino acid sequence: CASSLSWTSGSRSSYNEQFF.

The chain combines TRBV28 with TRBJ1-2; D is ambiguous. From germline, CDR1 is MDHEN and CDR2 SYDVKM. V shed 5 bases and J shed 8 bases, with 18 bases lying between them. The CDR3 totals 14 residues. CDR3 in amino acids: CASSVKLTLGGYTF. CDR3 bases: TGTGCCAGCAGTGTGAAACTCACCCTAGGAGGCTACACCTTC.

The chain employs TRBV28 and TRBJ1-3; D call uncertain. V was trimmed by 6 bases and J by 4 bases, leaving 16 bases between them. CDR1 is MDHEN and CDR2 is SYDVKM in the germline V gene. CDR3 size: 15 residues. The CDR3 protein is CASRPPPGLGNTIYF. The CDR3 DNA reads as TGTGCCAGCAGACCCCCCCCTGGCTTAGGAAACACCATATATTTT.

CDR3 protein: CASSLDRAVSYEQYF. DNA of the CDR3: TGTGCCAGCAGCTTAGACAGGGCCGTTTCCTACGAGCAGTACTTC. This chain connects TRBV7-3 to TRBJ2-7; 7 bases line up with TRBD1. J was trimmed by 1 base and V by 2 bases; bases with no gene match: 5. CDR3 size: 15 residues. Germline V gene data show CDR1 as SGHTA and CDR2 as FQGTGA.

The V call is TRBV27, the J call TRBJ2-7; TRBD2 agrees at 14 bases. In germline, CDR1 is MNHEY, CDR2 SMNVEV (reference sequence). Trimming removed 0 bases from V and 0 bases from J; junction bases left unmatched: 4. The CDR3 contains 18 residues. The CDR3 sequence: CASSLSVTSGRGSYEQYF. The CDR3 DNA follows: TGTGCCAGCAGTTTATCGGTGACTAGCGGGAGGGGCTCCTACGAGCAGTACTTC.

This clone has only a few counts. Other DNA sequences within the sample encode an identical CDR3. The chain is built from TRBV28 and TRBJ1-2; 7 bases line up with TRBD1. This CDR3 spans 13 amino acids. The V and J ends lost 9 bases and 2 bases, in that order; junction bases with no gene match: 6. The V gene's germline CDR1 is MDHEN and CDR2 SYDVKM. The CDR3 region has the DNA TGTGCCAGTAGTACACAGGGGAACTATGGCTACACCTTC. Amino acid sequence: CASSTQGNYGYTF.

The chain couples TRBV28 to TRBJ2-7, with 8 bases matching TRBD1. V trimming: 5 bases; J trimming: 0 bases; junction bases outside the gene matches: 6. This CDR3 has 15 amino acids. Germline CDR1 reads MDHEN; CDR2 reads SYDVKM. The CDR3 here is CASSPGDRSSYEQYF. CDR3 in DNA: TGTGCCAGCAGTCCTGGGGACAGGAGCTCCTACGAGCAGTACTTC.

V and J are TRBV27 and TRBJ2-1, with D tentatively TRBD2 (5 bases). CDR3 size: 14 residues. The germline V gene encodes CDR1 MNHEY and CDR2 SMNVEV (reference sequence). V was trimmed by 5 bases and J by 2 bases, leaving 10 bases between them. The chain's CDR3 is CASSGRQTYNEQFF. CDR3 DNA sequence: TGTGCCAGCAGTGGGAGACAAACCTACAATGAGCAGTTCTTC.

This sequence joins TRBV7-3 and TRBJ2-1; 9 bases are shared with TRBD1. The CDR3 runs 19 residues. Germline CDR1 reads SGHTA; CDR2 reads FQGTGA. Trimming removed 1 base from V and 7 bases from J; junction bases left unmatched: 17. CDR3 protein: CASSLSGTGPGLVRNEQFF. As DNA, the CDR3 is TGTGCCAGCAGCTTAAGCGGGACAGGGCCGGGATTAGTAAGGAATGAGCAGTTCTTC.